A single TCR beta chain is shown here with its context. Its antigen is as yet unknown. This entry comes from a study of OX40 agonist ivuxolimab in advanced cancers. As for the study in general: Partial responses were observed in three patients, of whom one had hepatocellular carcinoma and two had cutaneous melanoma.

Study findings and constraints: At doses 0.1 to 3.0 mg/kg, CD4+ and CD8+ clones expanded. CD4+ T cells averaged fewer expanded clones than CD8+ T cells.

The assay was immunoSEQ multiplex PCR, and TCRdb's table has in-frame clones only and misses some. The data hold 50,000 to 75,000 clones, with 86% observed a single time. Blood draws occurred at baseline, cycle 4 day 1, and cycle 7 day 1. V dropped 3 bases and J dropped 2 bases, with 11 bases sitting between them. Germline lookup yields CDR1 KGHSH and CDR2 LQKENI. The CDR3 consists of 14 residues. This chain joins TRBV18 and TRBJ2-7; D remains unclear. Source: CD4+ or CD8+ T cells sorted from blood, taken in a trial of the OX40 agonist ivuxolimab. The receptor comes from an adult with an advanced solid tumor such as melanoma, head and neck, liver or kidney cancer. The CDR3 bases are TGTGCCAGCTCACCTAAGAGAGCCACCTACGAGCAGTACTTC. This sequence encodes CASSPKRATYEQYF.